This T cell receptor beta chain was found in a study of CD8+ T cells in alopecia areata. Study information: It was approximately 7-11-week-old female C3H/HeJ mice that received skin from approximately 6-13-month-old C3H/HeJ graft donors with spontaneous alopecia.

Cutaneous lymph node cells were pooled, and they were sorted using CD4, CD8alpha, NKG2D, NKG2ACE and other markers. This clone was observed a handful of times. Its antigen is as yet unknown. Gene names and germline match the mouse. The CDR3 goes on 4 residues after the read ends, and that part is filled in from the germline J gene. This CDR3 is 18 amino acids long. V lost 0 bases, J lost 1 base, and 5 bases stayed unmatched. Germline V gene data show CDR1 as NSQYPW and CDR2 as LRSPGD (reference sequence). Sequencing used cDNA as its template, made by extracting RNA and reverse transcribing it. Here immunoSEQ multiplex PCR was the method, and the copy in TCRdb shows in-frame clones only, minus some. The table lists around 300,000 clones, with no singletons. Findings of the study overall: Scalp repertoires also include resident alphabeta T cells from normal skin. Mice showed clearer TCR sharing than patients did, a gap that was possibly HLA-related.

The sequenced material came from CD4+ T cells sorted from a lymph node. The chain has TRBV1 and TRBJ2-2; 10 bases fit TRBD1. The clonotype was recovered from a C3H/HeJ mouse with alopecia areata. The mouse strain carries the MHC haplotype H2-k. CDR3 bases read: TGCACCTGCAGTGCAGATCTCCGGGACAGGGGAAACACCGGG. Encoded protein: CTCSADLRDRGNTG. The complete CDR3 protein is CTCSADLRDRGNTGQLYF.